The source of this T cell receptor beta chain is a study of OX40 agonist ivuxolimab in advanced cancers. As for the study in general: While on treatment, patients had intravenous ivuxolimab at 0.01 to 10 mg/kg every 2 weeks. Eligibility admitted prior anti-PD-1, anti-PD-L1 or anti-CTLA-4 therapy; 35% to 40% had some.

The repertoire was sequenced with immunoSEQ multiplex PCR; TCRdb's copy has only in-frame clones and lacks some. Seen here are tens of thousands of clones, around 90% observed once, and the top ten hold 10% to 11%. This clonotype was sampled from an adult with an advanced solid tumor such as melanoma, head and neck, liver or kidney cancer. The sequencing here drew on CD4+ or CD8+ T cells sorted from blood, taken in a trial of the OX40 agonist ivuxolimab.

The CDR3 sequence: CASSLGDRYNEQFF. As DNA, the CDR3 is TGTGCCAGCAGTTTAGGGGACAGGTACAATGAGCAGTTCTTC. The chain couples TRBV27 to TRBJ2-1, with 8 bases that match TRBD1. The J segment lost 4 bases and the V segment lost 2 bases, leaving 1 base of the junction unmatched. Germline V gene sequence: CDR1 MNHEY, CDR2 SMNVEV (reference sequence). The CDR3 has 14 residues.